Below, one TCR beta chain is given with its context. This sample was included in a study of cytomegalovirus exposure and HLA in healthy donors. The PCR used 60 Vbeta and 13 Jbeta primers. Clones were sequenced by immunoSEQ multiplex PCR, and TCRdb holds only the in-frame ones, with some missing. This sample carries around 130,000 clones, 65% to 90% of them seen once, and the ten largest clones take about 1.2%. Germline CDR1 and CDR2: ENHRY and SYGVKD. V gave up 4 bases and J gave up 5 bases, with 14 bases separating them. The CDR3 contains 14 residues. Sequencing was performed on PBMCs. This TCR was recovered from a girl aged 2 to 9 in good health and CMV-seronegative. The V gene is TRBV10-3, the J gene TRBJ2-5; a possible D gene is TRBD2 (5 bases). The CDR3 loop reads CAISGSVTLETQYF. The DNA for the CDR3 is TGTGCCATCAGTGGTAGCGTTACCTTGGAGACCCAGTACTTC.